This paragraph reports one TCR beta chain. Antigen specificity is unknown. Germline V gene data show CDR1 as SGHVS and CDR2 as FQNEAQ. This CDR3 spans 16 amino acids. V gave up 1 base and J gave up 0 bases, with 13 bases separating them. Amplification used 60 Vbeta primers and 13 Jbeta primers. The protocol was immunoSEQ multiplex PCR, while the TCRdb copy is restricted to in-frame clones and leaves out a portion. This listing includes 90,000 to 150,000 clones. This entry is derived from a study of cytomegalovirus exposure and HLA in healthy donors. Findings of the study overall: Associated with HLA alleles at 0.05 false discovery rate in a later analysis were around 15,000 TCR beta sequences. Cytomegalovirus-associated TCR beta chains were listed, numbering more than 150.

The sequenced material came from PBMCs. The gene calls are TRBV7-8 and TRBJ2-7; tentative D call: TRBD1 (6 bases). The origin of this receptor is a man aged 18 to 30 in good health and CMV-seronegative. CDR3 in amino acids: CASSLVLDSYSYEQYF. CDR3 nucleotides: TGTGCCAGCAGCTTAGTCCTGGACAGTTACTCCTACGAGCAGTACTTC.